These 28 T cell receptor beta chains were all obtained from the same sample, sequenced in a study of blood T cell repertoires in COVID-19. Measured with immunoSEQ multiplex PCR; TCRdb has only the in-frame clones, and not every one. The sample has more than 250,000 clones; approximately 87% are singletons. The specimen was peripheral blood. The receptors were gathered from a man aged 55 to 69 who had recovered from COVID-19.

The V and J genes are TRBV9 and TRBJ2-5; 11 positions match TRBD2. The V segment lost 3 bases and the J segment 5 bases; nucleotides outside the gene matches: 6. The CDR3 spans 15 residues. Germline V lookup: CDR1 SGDLS, CDR2 YYNGEE. Here the CDR3 reads CASSALAGGPETQYF. The CDR3, as DNA: TGTGCCAGCAGCGCTCTAGCGGGGGGCCCGGAGACCCAGTACTTC.

This clone has only a few counts. V is TRBV11-2 and J is TRBJ2-7; D possibly corresponds to TRBD2 (5 bases). Trimming stripped 2 bases from V and 4 bases from J, with 9 bases between. This CDR3 spans 13 amino acids. Germline values: CDR1 SGHAT, CDR2 FQNNGV. The CDR3 DNA reads as TGTGCCAGCAGCTTAAGGAGCGGATACGAGCAGTACTTC. It is translated as CASSLRSGYEQYF.

The J gene is TRBJ1-5, the V gene TRBV19, with D perhaps TRBD1 (5 bases). This CDR3 contains 14 residues. The V gene's germline CDR1 is LNHDA and CDR2 SQIVND (reference sequence). Trimming removed 2 bases at V and 6 bases at J, with 11 bases between. The CDR3 protein is CASSIMGRVQPQHF. The CDR3 DNA reads TGTGCCAGTAGTATAATGGGCAGGGTTCAGCCCCAGCATTTT.

The J gene is TRBJ1-4, the V gene TRBV5-6, with no clear D. The V end was cut by 1 base, the J end by 3 bases, with 7 bases between. This CDR3 has 14 amino acids. Germline lookup yields CDR1 SGHDT and CDR2 YYEEEE. The CDR3 nucleotides are TGTGCCAGCAGCTTGCAGATTGCTAATGAAAAACTGTTTTTT. It is translated as CASSLQIANEKLFF.

The genes are TRBV19 and TRBJ1-3; no clear D. V dropped 5 bases and J dropped 3 bases, with 8 bases sitting between them. The CDR3 sequence is 13 residues long. Germline V CDR1 and CDR2: LNHDA, SQIVND (reference sequence). CDR3 bases: TGTGCCAGTAGTCCCCTAAATGGAAACACCATATATTTT. Protein sequence: CASSPLNGNTIYF.

The gene calls are TRBV5-6 and TRBJ1-2, with a tentative D call TRBD1 (5 bases). The CDR3 runs to 16 residues. V lost 0 bases and J 3 bases, leaving 15 bases between the germline ends. CDR1 and CDR2 (germline): SGHDT, YYEEEE. CDR3 amino acids: CASSLGPPRDYYGYTF. CDR3 nucleotide sequence: TGTGCCAGCAGCTTGGGGCCCCCCAGGGATTACTATGGCTACACCTTC.

This clone was counted only a few times. The J gene is TRBJ1-6, the V gene TRBV30; TRBD1 might be the D (6 bases). Trimming removed 2 bases from V and 1 base from J, with 12 bases in between. This CDR3 is built from 16 residues. Germline values: CDR1 GTSNPN, CDR2 SVGIG (reference sequence). In nucleotides, the CDR3 is TGTGCCTGGAGTATCAGGGGCGCATCCTATAATTCACCCCTCCACTTT. Its protein is CAWSIRGASYNSPLHF. The full variable domain, with the rest looked up from reference TRBV30 and TRBJ1-6, is SQTIHQWPATLVQPVGSPLSLECTVEGTSNPNLYWYRQAAGRGLQLLFYSVGIGQISSEVPQNLSASRPQDRQFILSSKKLLLSDSGFYLCAWSIRGASYNSPLHFGNGTRLTVT.

The chain combines TRBV11-2 with TRBJ2-7, with 9 bases that match TRBD1. V dropped 1 base and J dropped 5; count of bases not matched to a gene: 6. The CDR3 covers 15 residues. Germline V gene sequence: CDR1 SGHAT, CDR2 FQNNGV. CDR3 sequence (DNA): TGTGCCAGCAGCTTAGGGGACAGGGATTGGGACGAGCAGTACTTC. This sequence encodes CASSLGDRDWDEQYF.

The gene calls are TRBV6-1 and TRBJ2-5; TRBD2 matches at 15 bases. The CDR3 sequence is 17 residues long. V gave up 4 bases and J gave up 2 bases; unmatched junction bases: 5. CDR1 and CDR2 (germline): MNHNS, SASEGT. CDR3 nucleotides: TGTGCCAGCAGTGGGGGACTAGCGGGAGGAAATCAAGAGACCCAGTACTTC. Encoded protein: CASSGGLAGGNQETQYF.

This clone has just one count. The V and J genes are TRBV7-2 and TRBJ2-2, with D perhaps TRBD1 (6 bases). Germline loops: CDR1 SGHTA, CDR2 FQGNSA. V was shortened by 0 bases and J by 5 bases, with 10 bases between the two germline ends. CDR3 size: 15 residues. CDR3 in amino acids: CASSLARGQTGELFF. The CDR3 DNA is TGTGCCAGCAGCTTAGCCAGGGGCCAGACCGGGGAGCTGTTTTTT.

This rearrangement joins TRBV3-1 (or the pseudogene TRBV3-2) to TRBJ1-6; 8 bases match TRBD1. Trimming cost V 5 bases and J 9 bases; bases outside gene matches: 3. CDR1 is LGHDT, CDR2 YNNKEL, per germline (reference sequence). The CDR3 sequence is 13 residues long. CDR3 in amino acids: CASSDRGGSPLHF. The DNA of the CDR3 is TGTGCCAGCAGCGACAGGGGCGGTTCACCCCTCCACTTT.

The gene calls are TRBV6-1 and TRBJ2-3; D remains unclear. The CDR3 covers 16 residues. Germline assignment: CDR1 MNHNS and CDR2 SASEGT. The germline V and J ends were trimmed by 2 bases and 0 bases, with 12 bases remaining between them. CDR3 protein: CASSESRVTSTDTQYF. CDR3 coding DNA: TGTGCCAGCAGTGAATCCCGGGTCACTAGCACAGATACGCAGTATTTT.

The rearrangement links TRBV19 to TRBJ2-3; tentative D call: TRBD2 (7 bases). The CDR3 is 14 residues long. Germline V lookup: CDR1 LNHDA, CDR2 SQIVND (reference sequence). V gave up 5 bases and J gave up 3 bases, with 12 bases separating them. DNA for the CDR3: TGTGCCAGTAGTTTCGAGGGGGGGACAGATACGCAGTATTTT. Residues: CASSFEGGTDTQYF.

The CDR3 loop is CASSARGSVYEQYF. CDR3 sequence (DNA): TGTGCCAGTAGTGCCCGAGGTTCGGTCTACGAGCAGTACTTC. V usage is TRBV19 and J usage is TRBJ2-7, with no clear D. The germline CDR1 and CDR2 sequences are LNHDA and SQIVND (reference sequence). V was shortened by 5 bases and J by 3 bases, with 14 bases between the two germline ends. The CDR3 extends over 14 amino acids.

This rearrangement joins TRBV30 to TRBJ1-2; 7 bases map to TRBD1. Trimming took 5 bases from V and 2 from J; bases not matched to a gene: 5. The germline gives CDR1 GTSNPN, CDR2 SVGIG (reference sequence). The CDR3 has 13 residues. In DNA, the CDR3 is TGTGCCTGGGGGCAGGGGGACAACTATGGCTACACCTTC. This sequence encodes CAWGQGDNYGYTF.

This chain links TRBV24-1 with TRBJ2-1; 9 bases line up with TRBD1. The V gene end was trimmed by 10 bases and the J gene end by 7 bases; junction bases not matched to a gene: 7. Per the germline V gene, CDR1 is KGHDR and CDR2 is SFDVKD. CDR3 length: 13 amino acids. The CDR3: CATGGTGLNEQFF. The CDR3, as DNA: TGTGCCACAGGGGGGACAGGGCTGAATGAGCAGTTCTTC.

The rearrangement links TRBV30 to TRBJ2-7; 8 nucleotides agree with TRBD1. Germline CDR1 is GTSNPN and CDR2 is SVGIG (reference sequence). The V and J ends lost 0 bases and 1 base, in that order; junction bases with no gene match: 11. CDR3 size: 17 residues. The CDR3: CAWSVGLSGQGSYEQYF. DNA for the CDR3: TGTGCCTGGAGTGTTGGGCTCTCCGGACAGGGTTCCTACGAGCAGTACTTC.

The chain recombines TRBV19 with TRBJ2-1; 7 bases map to TRBD1. The trim removed 6 bases at V and 13 bases at J, leaving 15 bases unmatched. Germline V gene sequence: CDR1 LNHDA, CDR2 SQIVND (reference sequence). The CDR3 is 14 residues long. The CDR3 DNA follows: TGTGCCAGTAGGAGACCGGGACAGTCGATTGGACAGTTCTTC. This codes for CASRRPGQSIGQFF. Full variable domain (rest looked up from reference TRBV19 and TRBJ2-1): DGGITQSPKYLFRKEGQNVTLSCEQNLNHDAMYWYRQDPGQGLRLIYYSQIVNDFQKGDIAEGYSVSREKKESFPLTVTSAQKNPTAFYLCASRRPGQSIGQFFGPGTRLTVL.

This rearrangement joins TRBV2 to TRBJ2-2; D gene uncertain. Germline V gene sequence: CDR1 SNHLY, CDR2 FYNNEI. The CDR3 totals 13 residues. The V end lost 6 bases, the J end lost 3 bases, and 8 bases lay between the germline ends. In DNA, the CDR3 is TGTGCCAGCAGGATGACATACACCGGGGAGCTGTTTTTT. Translating it yields CASRMTYTGELFF.

The rearrangement links TRBV6-1 to TRBJ1-5; TRBD1 agrees at 9 bases. CDR3 length equals 15 residues. V shed 3 bases, J shed 3 bases, and the junction held 3 bases outside the gene matches. Germline V lookup: CDR1 MNHNS, CDR2 SASEGT. In DNA, the CDR3 is TGTGCCAGCAGTGATGACAGGGGGAACAATCAGCCCCAGCATTTT. Translated: CASSDDRGNNQPQHF.

The chain combines TRBV5-4 with TRBJ2-5; 10 bases fit TRBD2. V trimming: 0 bases; J trimming: 1 base; junction bases outside the gene matches: 3. This CDR3 contains 16 residues. Germline CDR1 reads SGHNT; CDR2 reads YYREEE (reference sequence). CDR3 coding DNA: TGTGCCAGCAGCTTGGCGTTAGCGGGAGGCCAAGAGACCCAGTACTTC. Protein: CASSLALAGGQETQYF.

In this sample, this clone turned up a few times. As DNA, the CDR3 is TGTGCCAGCAGCCAAGACGGCGGGAATAGATCACCCCTCCACTTT. Translated, it gives CASSQDGGNRSPLHF. The chain couples TRBV3-1 (or the pseudogene TRBV3-2) to TRBJ1-6; D unclear. Trimming left V 0 bases short and J 10 bases short, with 13 bases between. The germline gives CDR1 LGHDT, CDR2 YNNKEL (reference sequence). The CDR3 loop spans 15 amino acids.

The V call is TRBV5-1, the J call TRBJ1-4; a possible D gene is TRBD1 (6 bases). This CDR3 region has 15 residues. CDR1 is SGHRS, CDR2 YFSETQ, per germline. V lost 4 bases to trimming and J lost 0 bases, with 10 bases between them. The CDR3 DNA is TGCGCCAGCAGCCTGGGACACGCAACTAATGAAAAACTGTTTTTT. Its protein product is CASSLGHATNEKLFF.

V gene TRBV10-1 combines with J gene TRBJ2-2; tentative D call: TRBD2 (5 bases). The CDR3 length is 15 residues. The V end was cut by 0 bases, the J end by 1 base, with 6 bases between. CDR1 WNHNN and CDR2 SYGVQD come from the germline V gene (reference sequence). CDR3 loop: CASSESRGNTGELFF. The CDR3 DNA reads TGCGCCAGCAGTGAGTCTCGGGGGAACACCGGGGAGCTGTTTTTT.

This chain joins TRBV5-1 and TRBJ2-1; 12 bases align to TRBD2. CDR3 length: 15 amino acids. Per the germline V gene, CDR1 is SGHRS and CDR2 is YFSETQ. Unmatched junction bases numbered 9, after V lost 4 bases and J lost 10 bases. CDR3 loop: CASSLTKLAGGEQFF. The CDR3 coding sequence is TGCGCCAGCAGCCTCACAAAACTAGCGGGAGGAGAGCAGTTCTTC.

This clone was recorded only once. The chain couples TRBV6-1 to TRBJ1-4; 7 bases map to TRBD1. The CDR3 contains 19 residues. Germline CDR1 reads MNHNS; CDR2 reads SASEGT. With V trimmed by 2 bases and J by 0 bases, 12 bases remained unmatched. The CDR3 region has the DNA TGTGCCAGCAGTGAATTCTCGAGGGGGCAGATAACAACTAATGAAAAACTGTTTTTT. Translation gives CASSEFSRGQITTNEKLFF.

This clone was counted once. V is TRBV5-4 and J is TRBJ1-5; 8 bases fit TRBD1. J was trimmed by 4 bases and V by 1 base; bases with no gene match: 4. Germline-derived CDR1 and CDR2 are SGHNT and YYREEE (reference sequence). CDR3 length equals 15 residues. The DNA of the CDR3 is TGTGCCAGCAGCTTGCAGGGGGCCGAGAATCAGCCCCAGCATTTT. This encodes CASSLQGAENQPQHF.

J is TRBJ2-3 and V is TRBV9; D perhaps matches TRBD2 (6 bases). Per germline, CDR1 SGDLS and CDR2 YYNGEE. The CDR3 sequence is 15 residues long. Deletions cut 0 bases from V and 1 base from J, with 9 bases between. The CDR3 nucleotides are TGTGCCAGCAGCGTAGCTATAGCGGGCACAGATACGCAGTATTTT. Its protein is CASSVAIAGTDTQYF.